This T cell receptor (beta chain) was identified during a study of T-cell reconstitution after alpha-beta-depleted transplantation in children. Unique molecular identifiers were incorporated when the TCRbeta library was constructed. TCRdb itself ran the PCR reads through MiXCR, one entry per CDR3 protein. The sample yields more than 450,000 distinct CDR3 sequences, 15% to 20% seen once. The table lists this clonotype with a few counts. The sample here was PBMCs from the stem cell graft donor, taken from the stem cell graft. The sequence was collected from a human donor who donated a stem cell graft to a child with acute lymphoblastic leukemia.

The CDR3 DNA sequence: TGTGCCAGCAGGAATACTCAGGGCCCCAGGAACAATGAGCAGTTCTTC. Translating gives CASRNTQGPRNNEQFF. This sequence joins TRBV5-6 and TRBJ2-1; weak D call: TRBD1 (5 bases). V gave up 5 bases and J gave up 5 bases, with 20 bases separating them. The CDR3 contains 16 residues. The germline V gene encodes CDR1 SGHDT and CDR2 YYEEEE.